These 3 T cell receptor beta chains came from one sample sequenced in a study of blood T cells in healthy people across ages. Alongside a J-beta primer mix, a sample-barcoded 5' primer served in a second PCR lasting about 7 to 11 cycles. One entry per CDR3 protein results from TCRdb running MiXCR on the 5' RACE reads. This table has fewer than 1,000,000 distinct CDR3 sequences, under 45% appearing once. Sequences were obtained from blood. The source of these receptors is a man aged 55 to 70 in good health.

The table lists this clonotype with a few counts. The chain combines TRBV9 with TRBJ2-4; D is possibly TRBD2 (6 bases). From germline, CDR1 is SGDLS and CDR2 YYNGEE. This CDR3 is 15 amino acids long. Trimming removed 2 bases from V and 7 bases from J, with 16 bases in between. This CDR3 reads CASSVGWGSGNIQYF. DNA of the CDR3: TGTGCCAGCAGCGTGGGATGGGGGAGCGGGAACATTCAGTACTTC.

This chain joins TRBV30 and TRBJ2-1; 10 bases are shared with TRBD2. V was clipped by 0 bases and J by 2 bases; unmatched bases: 4. In germline, CDR1 is GTSNPN, CDR2 SVGIG (reference sequence). The CDR3 has 16 amino acids. CDR3 DNA: TGTGCCTGGAGTGTGGGACTAGCGAAACCCTACAATGAGCAGTTCTTC. Amino acid sequence: CAWSVGLAKPYNEQFF.

J is TRBJ2-3 and V is TRBV9, with 12 bases identical to TRBD2. J was trimmed by 0 bases and V by 4 bases; bases with no gene match: 6. The germline V gene has CDR1 SGDLS and CDR2 YYNGEE. The CDR3 runs 17 residues. CDR3 residues: CASSSGLAGTSTDTQYF. The DNA of the CDR3 is TGTGCCAGCAGCTCTGGACTAGCGGGGACAAGCACAGATACGCAGTATTTT.